What follows describes a single TCR beta chain. The antigen remains undetermined. The germline V gene has CDR1 KGHDR and CDR2 SFDVKD. Losses at the gene ends were 4 bases for V and 12 bases for J; bases not matched to a gene: 5. The CDR3 is 12 residues long. Purified naive CD4+ T cells were depleted of CD25+ Tregs. General study findings and limits: Larger-cohort validation covered only one TCR beta V-J rearrangement. Tumor Tregs overlapped most with tumor, then blood, naive CD4+ cells.

After constant-region reverse-primer amplification, full-length variable regions underwent semi-nested PCR with Nested Universal Primer A. TCRdb used MiXCR to reprocess the 5' RACE reads, holding one entry per CDR3 protein. Seen here are some 31,000 distinct CDR3 sequences, about 25% observed once, and the top ten hold 3.7%. The receptor was isolated from a female donor with breast cancer. Sequenced material: naive CD4+ T cells sorted from a lymph node. Subset defined: naive CD4+ T cells, CD4+CD45RA+CD25-. V and J are TRBV24-1 and TRBJ2-1, with 7 bases aligning to TRBD1. CDR3 coding DNA: TGTGCCACCAGTGACCCAGACAGGGTGCAGTTCTTC. Translating it yields CATSDPDRVQFF.